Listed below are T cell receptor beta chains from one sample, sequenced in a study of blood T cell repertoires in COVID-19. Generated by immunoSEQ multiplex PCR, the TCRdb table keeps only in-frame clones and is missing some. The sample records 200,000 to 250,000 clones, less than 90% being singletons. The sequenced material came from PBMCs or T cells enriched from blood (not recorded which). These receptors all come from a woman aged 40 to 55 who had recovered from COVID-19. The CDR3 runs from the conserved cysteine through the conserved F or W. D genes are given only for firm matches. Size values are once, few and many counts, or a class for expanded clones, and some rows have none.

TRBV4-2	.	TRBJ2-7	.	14	CASSQVGTRNEQYF	TGTGCCAGCAGCCAAGTCGGGACAAGAAACGAGCAGTACTTC
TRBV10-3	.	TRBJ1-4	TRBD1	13	CATSQGTNEKLFF	TGTGCCACCTCACAGGGGACTAATGAAAAACTGTTTTTT
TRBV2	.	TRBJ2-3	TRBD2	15	CASTSLREGPDTQYF	TGTGCCAGCACCTCTTTGCGGGAGGGCCCAGATACGCAGTATTTT
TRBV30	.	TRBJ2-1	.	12	CAWSPTDNEQFF	TGTGCCTGGAGTCCCACAGACAATGAGCAGTTCTTC
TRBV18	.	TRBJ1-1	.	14	CASSVWSLNTEAFF	TGTGCCAGCTCAGTATGGAGTTTGAACACTGAAGCTTTCTTT
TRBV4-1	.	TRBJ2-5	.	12	CASSQDGGTQYF	TGCGCCAGCAGCCAAGATGGCGGGACCCAGTACTTC
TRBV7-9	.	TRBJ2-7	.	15	CASSSRGTATYEQYF	TGTGCCAGCAGCTCCCGCGGGACAGCCACCTACGAGCAGTACTTC
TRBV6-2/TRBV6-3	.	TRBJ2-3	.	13	CASSYSLGREQYF	TGTGCCAGCAGTTACTCCCTAGGCAGGGAGCAGTATTTT
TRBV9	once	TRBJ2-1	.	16	CASSLTGTGFYNEQFF	TGTGCCAGCAGCCTAACCGGGACTGGGTTTTACAATGAGCAGTTCTTC
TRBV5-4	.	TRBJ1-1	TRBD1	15	CASSWGQVSNTEAFF	TGTGCCAGCAGCTGGGGACAGGTCTCGAACACTGAAGCTTTCTTT